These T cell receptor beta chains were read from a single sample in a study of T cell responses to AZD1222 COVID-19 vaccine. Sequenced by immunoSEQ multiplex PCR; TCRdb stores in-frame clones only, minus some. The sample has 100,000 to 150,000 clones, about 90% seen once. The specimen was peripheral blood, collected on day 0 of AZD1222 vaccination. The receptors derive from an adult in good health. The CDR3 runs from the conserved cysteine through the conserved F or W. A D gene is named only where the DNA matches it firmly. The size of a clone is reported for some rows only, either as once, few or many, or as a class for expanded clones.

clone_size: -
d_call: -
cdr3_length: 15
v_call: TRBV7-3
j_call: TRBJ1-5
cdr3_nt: TGTGCCAGCAGCAAAAGGGGGTTTGGCGGTCAGCCCCAGCATTTT
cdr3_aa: CASSKRGFGGQPQHF

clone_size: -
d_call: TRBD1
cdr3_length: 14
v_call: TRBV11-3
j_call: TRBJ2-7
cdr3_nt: TGTGCCAGCAGCTTAGGAAGGGACAGCTACGAGCAGTACTTC
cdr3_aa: CASSLGRDSYEQYF

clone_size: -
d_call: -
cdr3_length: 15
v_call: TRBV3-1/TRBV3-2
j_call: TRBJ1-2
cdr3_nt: TGTGCCAGCAGCCCCCTACCGAGCTCTAACTATGGCTACACCTTC
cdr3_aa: CASSPLPSSNYGYTF

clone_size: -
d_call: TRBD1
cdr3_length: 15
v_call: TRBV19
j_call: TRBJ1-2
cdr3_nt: TGTGCCAGTAGTACCTTACACAGGGGACGCTATGGCTACACCTTC
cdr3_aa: CASSTLHRGRYGYTF

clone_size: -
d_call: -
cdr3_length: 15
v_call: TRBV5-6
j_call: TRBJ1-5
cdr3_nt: TGTGCCAGCAGCTTGGGAGGTAATAGCAATCAGCCCCAGCATTTT
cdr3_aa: CASSLGGNSNQPQHF

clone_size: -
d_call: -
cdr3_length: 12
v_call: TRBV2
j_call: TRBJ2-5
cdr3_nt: TGTGCCAGCAGGGACAGTCAAGAGACCCAGTACTTC
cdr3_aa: CASRDSQETQYF

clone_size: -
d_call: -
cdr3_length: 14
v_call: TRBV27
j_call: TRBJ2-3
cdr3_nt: TGTGCCAGCAGTTCTCGGGACTCCACAGATACGCAGTATTTT
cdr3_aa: CASSSRDSTDTQYF

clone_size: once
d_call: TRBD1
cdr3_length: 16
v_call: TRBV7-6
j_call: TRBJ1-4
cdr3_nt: TGTGCCAGCAGCTTAACCGTGGCAGGGGGCTCCAAAAAACTGTTTTTT
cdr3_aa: CASSLTVAGGSKKLFF

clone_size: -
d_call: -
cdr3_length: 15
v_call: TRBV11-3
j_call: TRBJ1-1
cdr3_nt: TGTGCCAGCAGCTTAATAGGACAGACCAACACTGAAGCTTTCTTT
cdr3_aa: CASSLIGQTNTEAFF

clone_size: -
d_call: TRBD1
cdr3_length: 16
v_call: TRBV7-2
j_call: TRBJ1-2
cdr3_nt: TGTGCCAGCAGCCCTGAGGGGACAGGACGCTATGAGGGCTACACCTTC
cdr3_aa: CASSPEGTGRYEGYTF

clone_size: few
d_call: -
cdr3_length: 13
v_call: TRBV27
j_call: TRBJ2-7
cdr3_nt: TGTGCCAGCAGTCGTGACAGAATACACGAGCAGTACTTC
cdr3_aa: CASSRDRIHEQYF

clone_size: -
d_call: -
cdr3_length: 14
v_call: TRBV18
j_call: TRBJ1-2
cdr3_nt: TGTGCCAGCTCACCCGACAGAGGGAACTATGGCTACACCTTC
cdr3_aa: CASSPDRGNYGYTF

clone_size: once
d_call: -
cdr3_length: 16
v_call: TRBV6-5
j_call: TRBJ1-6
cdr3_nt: TGTGCCAGCAGTTACTCGAGGGGCCACTATAATTCACCCCTCCACTTT
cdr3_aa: CASSYSRGHYNSPLHF

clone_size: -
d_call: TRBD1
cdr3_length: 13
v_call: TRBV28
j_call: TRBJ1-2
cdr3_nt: TGTGCCAGCAGGGGACAGCGGACTCGTGGCTACACCTTC
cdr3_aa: CASRGQRTRGYTF

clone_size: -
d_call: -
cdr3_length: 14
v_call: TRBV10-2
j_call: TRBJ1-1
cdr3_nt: TGCGCCAGCAGTGAGGTGCGTAAGAACACTGAAGCTTTCTTT
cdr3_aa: CASSEVRKNTEAFF

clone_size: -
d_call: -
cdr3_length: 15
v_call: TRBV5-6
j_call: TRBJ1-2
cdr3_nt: TGTGCCAGCAGCTTGGTATCGCAGCTTTTTTATGGCTACACCTTC
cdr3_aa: CASSLVSQLFYGYTF

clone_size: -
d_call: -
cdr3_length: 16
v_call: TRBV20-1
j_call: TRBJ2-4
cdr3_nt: TGCAGTGCTAGTGGCGTGATAGAACTAGCCAAAAACATTCAGTACTTC
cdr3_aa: CSASGVIELAKNIQYF

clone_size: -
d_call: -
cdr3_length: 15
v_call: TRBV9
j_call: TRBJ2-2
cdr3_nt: TGTGCCAGCAGCGAGCCCCCGAGGGGGAGCGGGGAGCTGTTTTTT
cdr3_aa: CASSEPPRGSGELFF

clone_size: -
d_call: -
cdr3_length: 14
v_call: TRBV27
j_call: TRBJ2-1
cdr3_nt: TGTGCCAGCAGGAGGAGCGGCTCCTACAATGAGCAGTTCTTC
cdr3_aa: CASRRSGSYNEQFF

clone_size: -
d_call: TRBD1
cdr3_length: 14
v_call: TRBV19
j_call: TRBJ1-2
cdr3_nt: TGTGCCAGTAGTATTAGGGGGCGGAACTATGGCTACACCTTC
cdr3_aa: CASSIRGRNYGYTF

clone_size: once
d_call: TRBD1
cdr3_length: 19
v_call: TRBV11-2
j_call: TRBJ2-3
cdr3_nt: TGTGCCAGCAGCCCCGGGTCAGGGGGCATGGGGGCGTGGGGCGATACGCAGTATTTT
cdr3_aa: CASSPGSGGMGAWGDTQYF

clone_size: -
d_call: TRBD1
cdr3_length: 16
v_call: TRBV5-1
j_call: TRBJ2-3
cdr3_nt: TGCGCCAGCAGCAGGGGACAGGGGGCCGCCACAGATACGCAGTATTTT
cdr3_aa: CASSRGQGAATDTQYF

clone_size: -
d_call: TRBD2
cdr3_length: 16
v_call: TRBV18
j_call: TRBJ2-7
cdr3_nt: TGTGCCAGCTCACCGCGTTCCGGGACTAGCTCCTACGAGCAGTACTTC
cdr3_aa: CASSPRSGTSSYEQYF

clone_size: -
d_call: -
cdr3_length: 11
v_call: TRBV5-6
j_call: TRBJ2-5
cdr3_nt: TGTGCCAGCAGCACCCGAGAGACCCAGTACTTC
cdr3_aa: CASSTRETQYF

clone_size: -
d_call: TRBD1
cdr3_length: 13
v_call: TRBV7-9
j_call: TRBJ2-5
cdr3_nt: TGTGCCAGCAGTCCGACAGGGGGCGAGACCCAGTACTTC
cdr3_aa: CASSPTGGETQYF

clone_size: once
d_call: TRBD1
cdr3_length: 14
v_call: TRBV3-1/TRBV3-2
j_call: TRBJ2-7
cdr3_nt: TGTGCCAGCAGCCGGGGACAGAGGGAATACGAGCAGTACTTC
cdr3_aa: CASSRGQREYEQYF

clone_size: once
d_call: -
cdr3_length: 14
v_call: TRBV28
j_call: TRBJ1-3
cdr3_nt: TGTGCCAGCAGCCTCAGGGGTTCTGGAAACACCATATATTTT
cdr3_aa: CASSLRGSGNTIYF